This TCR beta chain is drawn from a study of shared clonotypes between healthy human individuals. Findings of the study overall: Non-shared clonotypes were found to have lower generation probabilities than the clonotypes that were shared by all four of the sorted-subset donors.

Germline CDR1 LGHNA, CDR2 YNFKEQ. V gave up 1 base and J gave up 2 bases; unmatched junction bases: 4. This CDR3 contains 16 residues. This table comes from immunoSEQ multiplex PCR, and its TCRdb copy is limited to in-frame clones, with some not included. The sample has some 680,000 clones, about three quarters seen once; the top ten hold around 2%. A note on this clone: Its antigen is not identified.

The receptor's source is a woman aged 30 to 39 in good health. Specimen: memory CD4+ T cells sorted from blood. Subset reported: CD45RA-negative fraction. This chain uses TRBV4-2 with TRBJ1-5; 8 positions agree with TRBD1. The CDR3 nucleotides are TGTGCCAGCAGCCAAGTCTCAGGGGGCGGCAATCAGCCCCAGCATTTT. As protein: CASSQVSGGGNQPQHF.